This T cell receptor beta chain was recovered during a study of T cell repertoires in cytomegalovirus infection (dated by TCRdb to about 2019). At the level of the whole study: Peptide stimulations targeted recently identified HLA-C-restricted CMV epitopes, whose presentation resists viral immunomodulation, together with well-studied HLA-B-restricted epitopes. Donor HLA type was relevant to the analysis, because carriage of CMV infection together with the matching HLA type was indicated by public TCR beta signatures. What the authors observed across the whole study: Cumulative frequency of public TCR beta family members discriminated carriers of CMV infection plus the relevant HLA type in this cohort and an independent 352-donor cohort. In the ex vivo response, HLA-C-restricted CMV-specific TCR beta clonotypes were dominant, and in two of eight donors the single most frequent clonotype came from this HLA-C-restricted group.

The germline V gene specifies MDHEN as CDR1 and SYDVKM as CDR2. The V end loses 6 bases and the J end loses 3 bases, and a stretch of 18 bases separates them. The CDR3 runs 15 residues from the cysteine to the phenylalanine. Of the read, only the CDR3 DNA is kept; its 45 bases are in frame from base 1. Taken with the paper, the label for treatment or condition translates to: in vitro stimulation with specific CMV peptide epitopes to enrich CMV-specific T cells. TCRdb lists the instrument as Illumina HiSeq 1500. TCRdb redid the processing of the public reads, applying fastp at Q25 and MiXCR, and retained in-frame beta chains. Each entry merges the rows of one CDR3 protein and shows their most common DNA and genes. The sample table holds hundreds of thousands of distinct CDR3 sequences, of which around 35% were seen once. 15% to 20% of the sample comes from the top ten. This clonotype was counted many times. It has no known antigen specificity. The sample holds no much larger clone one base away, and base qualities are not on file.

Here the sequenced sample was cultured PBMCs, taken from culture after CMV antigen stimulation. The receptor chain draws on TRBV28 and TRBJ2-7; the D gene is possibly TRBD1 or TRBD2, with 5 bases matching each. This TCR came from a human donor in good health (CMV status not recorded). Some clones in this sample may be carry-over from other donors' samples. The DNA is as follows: TGTGCCAGCAGGGCCGGGGACCTCAGATTCTACGAGCAGTACTTC. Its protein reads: CASRAGDLRFYEQYF.